This T cell receptor (beta chain) originates from a study of blood T cell repertoires in COVID-19 (TCRdb year 2020). Study-wide context: Collaborator samples came from the United States, Italy and Spain and covered acute and convalescent phases of COVID-19. The samples were drawn from the first 160 participants of the ongoing ImmuneRACE study and from more than 1,000 subjects provided by 6 global collaborators. A de-identified subject ID, COVID-19 status, age in years and sex were almost always included in the sample metadata. The repertoires were released in a freely available public database meant as a resource for research on the immune response to SARS-CoV-2. The material from the prospective study consisted of cDNA or gDNA derived from T cells, B-cell-depleted T cells, or PBMCs. HLA class I and class II types, where available, came from metadata supplied by the sample provider rather than from assay-based typing. Deeply sampled blood TCRbeta repertoires from subjects exposed to, actively infected with, or recovered from COVID-19 were included in the dataset. Results and caveats for the whole study, not just this receptor: The amount of clinical and demographic metadata varied by source and participant and was provided uncurated.

TCRbeta CDR3 regions were amplified from genomic DNA by means of the immunoSEQ Assay, a bias-controlled multiplex PCR. The authors' pipeline ran thus. Nucleated cell counts per sample were estimated from amplification of reference gene primers within the assay. To quantify the absolute abundance of each unique TCRbeta CDR3 rearrangement, sequence reads were collapsed and filtered. For each sample, productive Simpson clonality was calculated as the square root of Simpson's diversity index across productive rearrangements. The table comes from immuneACCESS by way of TCRdb, which keeps in-frame sequences with V and J called. Part of the clones is missing from these tables; in studies checked, under half for an unresolved V gene and the rest for unknown reasons. V and J calls and clone size come straight from that table; D and trimming were deduced from the DNA. For this sample the table gives 250,000 or so clones, of which around 82% were detected only once. The ten largest make up roughly 3.6% of the sample.

V and J are trimmed by 1 base and 4 bases, and the gene matches miss 4 bases of the junction. There are 15 amino acids in the CDR3, from cysteine to phenylalanine inclusive. Left in the record is the CDR3 DNA by itself, 45 bases read in frame from the first base. Sequences SGHAT (CDR1) and FQNNGV (CDR2) are obtained from the germline V gene. Participants in the prospective study were aged about 18 to 95 years, lived in 24 United States geographic areas, and enrolled through a virtual design. Cohort assignment in the prospective study relied on participant-reported clinical history from a screening survey and a study questionnaire. ImmuneRACE Cohort 3 recovered participants were defined by two consecutive negative NP/OP PCR tests, healthcare professional clearance, or symptom resolution. Mobile phlebotomists in the prospective study collected whole blood, serum and a nasopharyngeal or oropharyngeal swab from every participant. Additional blood draws and questionnaires over an approximately 2-month period could optionally be provided by prospective study participants. Before DNA extraction, blood samples from the prospective study were shipped at room temperature or frozen.

Worth noting for this clone: This clone's antigen is unknown. No much larger clonotype is one base removed from it; base qualities were not supplied.

The sequenced sample consisted of PBMCs or T cells enriched from blood (not recorded which). The TCR was taken from a man aged 45 to 65 who had recovered from COVID-19. The receptor chain draws on TRBV11-2 and TRBJ2-5, with TRBD2 identical over 9 junction bases. The CDR3 sequence is CASSLVRGGVETQYF. The nucleotides are TGTGCCAGCAGCTTAGTGCGGGGGGGAGTAGAGACCCAGTACTTC.